Here is one TCR beta chain with its context. The CDR3 runs 15 residues. Germline V lookup: CDR1 MNHNS, CDR2 SASEGT. V lost 6 bases and J lost 0, with 12 bases in between. The data originate from a study of CD4+ T cells in melanoma. Assay: immunoSEQ multiplex PCR; the TCRdb copy retains only in-frame clones and omits some. The table includes about 11,000 clones, approximately 68% detected once. This clonotype was obtained from a human donor with melanoma. This chain joins TRBV6-1 and TRBJ2-1, with a weak D call TRBD1 (6 bases). The sample was cells from a culture (not recorded whether cultured in vitro). CDR3: CASRFSRGSYNEQFF. DNA for the CDR3: TGTGCCAGCAGATTTTCCAGGGGCTCCTACAATGAGCAGTTCTTC.